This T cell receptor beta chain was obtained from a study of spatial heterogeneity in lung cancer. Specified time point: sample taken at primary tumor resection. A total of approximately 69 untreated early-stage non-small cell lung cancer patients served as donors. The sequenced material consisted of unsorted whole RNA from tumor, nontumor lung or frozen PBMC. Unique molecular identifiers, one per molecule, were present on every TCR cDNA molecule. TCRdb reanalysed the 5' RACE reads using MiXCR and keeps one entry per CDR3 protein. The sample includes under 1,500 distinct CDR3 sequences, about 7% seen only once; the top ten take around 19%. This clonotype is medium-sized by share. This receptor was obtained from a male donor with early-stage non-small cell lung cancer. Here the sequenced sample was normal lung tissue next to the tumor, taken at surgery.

The CDR3 DNA follows: TGTGCCACCAGTGATTCGATTCCGGGGAACACTGAAGCTTTCTTT. This translates into CATSDSIPGNTEAFF. V usage is TRBV24-1 and J usage is TRBJ1-1; no clear D. This CDR3 has 15 amino acids. The V end was cut by 2 bases, the J end by 1 base, with 10 bases between. Germline V gene lookup returns CDR1 KGHDR and CDR2 SFDVKD.